This entry lists 31 T cell receptor beta chains sequenced from one sample in a study of CD8+CD57+ T cells in acquired aplastic anemia. Only patients with CD8+CD57+ cell expansion on flow cytometry were chosen for sequencing. TCR beta VDJ and CDR3 were profiled, and genomic DNA was the template. TCRdb itself ran the reads through MiXCR, one entry per CDR3 protein. The sample records some 180,000 distinct CDR3 sequences, about three fifths being singletons. The sample comprised sorted CD4+, CD8+, or CD8+CD57+ T cells (not recorded which) from PBMCs. Every receptor here comes from a human donor with aplastic anemia.

The chain combines TRBV5-1 with TRBJ2-2; D unclear. Germline CDR1 and CDR2: SGHRS and YFSETQ. Trimming removed 0 bases from V and 4 bases from J, with 4 bases in between. CDR3 length equals 13 residues. The CDR3 DNA reads as TGCGCCAGCAGCTTGGTAGCCACCGGGGAGCTGTTTTTT. Protein product: CASSLVATGELFF.

The V gene is TRBV20-1, the J gene TRBJ2-1; D is perhaps TRBD1 (5 bases). Trimming pared 7 bases from V and 8 bases from J, leaving 9 bases between. Germline CDR1 is DFQATT and CDR2 is SNEGSKA (reference sequence). This CDR3 is built from 10 residues. The DNA for the CDR3 is TGCAGTGGGGGCCAGGATGAGCAGTTCTTC. This sequence encodes CSGGQDEQFF.

V usage is TRBV12-3 or TRBV12-4 and J usage is TRBJ2-1; a possible D gene is TRBD2 (6 bases). The CDR3 length is 15 residues. V lost 3 bases to trimming and J lost 0 bases, with 9 bases between them. The CDR3 sequence: CASSLGGNSYNEQFF. The CDR3 bases are TGTGCCAGCAGTTTGGGGGGAAACTCCTACAATGAGCAGTTCTTC.

In the case of this clonotype: Since a much larger clone is just one base distant, this may be a read error. The rearrangement uses TRBV6-1 and TRBJ2-5; 11 bases agree with TRBD2. CDR1 MNHNS and CDR2 SASEGT come from the germline V gene. CDR3 size: 15 residues. The CDR3 protein is CASSDIAGGLEIQYF. In DNA form, the CDR3 reads TGTGCCAGCAGTGACATAGCGGGGGGGCTAGAGATCCAGTACTTC.

The V and J genes are TRBV7-9 and TRBJ2-3, with D unclear. The germline gives CDR1 SEHNR, CDR2 FQNEAQ (reference sequence). The CDR3 length is 14 residues. Trimming removed 3 bases at V and 2 bases at J, with 9 bases between. The CDR3 reads CASSFLGATDTQYF. The CDR3 DNA is TGTGCCAGCAGCTTTCTAGGAGCCACAGATACGCAGTATTTT.

The rearrangement joins TRBV15 to TRBJ1-6, with D unresolved. The V end was cut by 0 bases, the J end by 14 bases, with 8 bases between. CDR1 and CDR2 from the germline V gene are LNHNV and YYDKDF (reference sequence). This CDR3 region has 12 residues. CDR3 sequence reads: CATSREGFSLHF. CDR3 bases: TGTGCCACCAGCAGAGAGGGGTTTTCCCTCCACTTT.

V usage is TRBV19 and J usage is TRBJ2-7, with TRBD2 matching over 10 bases. Unmatched junction bases numbered 7, after V lost 10 bases and J lost 4 bases. Germline V gene sequence: CDR1 LNHDA, CDR2 SQIVND (reference sequence). This CDR3 region has 13 residues. CDR3 sequence: CAIDGTSEYEQYF. The CDR3 bases are TGTGCCATAGACGGGACTAGCGAATACGAGCAGTACTTC.

This clonotype was seen repeatedly, ten times or more. The V call is TRBV5-1, the J call TRBJ2-7; tentative D call: TRBD1 (6 bases). Germline CDR1 is SGHRS and CDR2 is YFSETQ. V shed 5 bases and J shed 3 bases, with 12 bases lying between them. The CDR3 loop spans 13 amino acids. The CDR3 DNA is TGCGCCAGCAGACAAACAGGGTTCTACGAGCAGTACTTC. Translated: CASRQTGFYEQYF.

The chain recombines TRBV10-3 with TRBJ1-2; 7 bases map to TRBD1. Per the germline V gene, CDR1 is ENHRY and CDR2 is SYGVKD. Trimming cost V 4 bases and J 1 base; bases outside gene matches: 6. This CDR3 contains 15 residues. The CDR3 loop reads CAISATGNFNYGYTF. CDR3 bases: TGTGCCATCAGTGCGACAGGGAACTTTAACTATGGCTACACCTTC.

Only one count was recorded for this clonotype. Sequence at one end of the junction differs from germline and may be a read error. The chain couples TRBV7-8 to TRBJ2-7, with D tentatively TRBD2 (6 bases). The CDR3 extends over 15 amino acids. Per germline, CDR1 SGHVS and CDR2 FQNEAQ. CDR3 coding DNA: TGCGCCAGCAGCCAACATCTGGGGGGCTCCTACGAGCAGTACTTC. Translation gives CASSQHLGGSYEQYF.

This sequence joins TRBV24-1 and TRBJ2-3, with a weak D call TRBD2 (5 bases). Per the germline V gene, CDR1 is KGHDR and CDR2 is SFDVKD. CDR3 length equals 12 residues. V was cut by 4 bases and J by 6 bases, with 7 bases left in between. The CDR3 sequence is CATSDLADTQYF. CDR3 bases: TGTGCCACCAGTGACTTAGCGGATACGCAGTATTTT.

This clonotype has a single count. Compared with germline, one end of the junction differs, possibly owing to a read error. The rearrangement uses TRBV4-1 and TRBJ2-7; 7 bases are shared with TRBD2. This CDR3 contains 14 residues. Germline V gene lookup returns CDR1 MGHRA and CDR2 YSYEKL. CDR3 sequence (DNA): TGTGCCAGCAGCGGAGGCGGGGGTTCCTACGAGCAGTACTTC. Translation: CASSGGGGSYEQYF.

The gene calls are TRBV7-9 and TRBJ2-7; perhaps TRBD2 as D (7 bases). Per the germline V gene, CDR1 is SEHNR and CDR2 is FQNEAQ (reference sequence). This CDR3 comprises 13 residues. V lost 5 bases, J lost 5 bases, and 13 bases lay in between. The CDR3 bases are TGTGCCAGCAGCGCGTGGGGGGGCGACGAGCAGTACTTC. Encoded protein: CASSAWGGDEQYF.

This chain links TRBV5-1 with TRBJ2-1; 8 nucleotides agree with TRBD2. This CDR3 has 16 residues. CDR1 is SGHRS and CDR2 is YFSETQ in the germline V gene. The J segment lost 5 bases and the V segment lost 4 bases, leaving 11 bases of the junction unmatched. DNA for the CDR3: TGCGCCAGCAGCACTGGACTAGCACTAAAGCACAATGAGCAGTTCTTC. Protein product: CASSTGLALKHNEQFF.

V and J are TRBV7-2 and TRBJ2-7; D is unclear. The V end lost 5 bases, the J end lost 6 bases, and 14 bases lay between the germline ends. This CDR3 is 13 amino acids long. The germline gives CDR1 SGHTA, CDR2 FQGNSA. The CDR3 DNA reads as TGTGCCAGCAGCCTGGGGAATAGGGCCGAGCAGTACTTC. Amino acid sequence: CASSLGNRAEQYF. Full variable domain (rest looked up from reference TRBV7-2 and TRBJ2-7): GAGVSQSPSNKVTEKGKDVELRCDPISGHTALYWYRQSLGQGLEFLIYFQGNSAPDKSGLPSDRFSAERTGGSVSTLTIQRTQQEDSAVYLCASSLGNRAEQYFGPGTRLTVT.

The rearrangement joins TRBV20-1 to TRBJ2-1, with D hard to call. V shed 2 bases and J shed 6 bases, with 14 bases lying between them. Germline V gives CDR1 DFQATT, CDR2 SNEGSKA (reference sequence). The length of the CDR3 is 14 residues. Here the CDR3 reads CSARTTLASNEQFF. CDR3 bases: TGCAGTGCTAGAACTACGCTCGCCTCCAATGAGCAGTTCTTC.

The chain joins TRBV9 to TRBJ1-1; TRBD1 might be the D (6 bases). CDR1 and CDR2 from the germline V gene are SGDLS and YYNGEE. V dropped 5 bases and J dropped 6 bases, with 14 bases sitting between them. The CDR3 extends over 13 amino acids. CDR3 sequence: CASRGGAGSEAFF. In DNA form, the CDR3 reads TGTGCCAGCAGGGGGGGGGCAGGCTCTGAAGCTTTCTTT.

This chain links TRBV5-1 with TRBJ1-6; D is unresolved. The V and J ends lost 0 bases and 9 bases respectively, with 4 bases between them. This CDR3 spans 12 amino acids. Germline V gene sequence: CDR1 SGHRS, CDR2 YFSETQ. CDR3 DNA: TGCGCCAGCAGCTTGGAGCGTTCACCCCTCCACTTT. Translating gives CASSLERSPLHF.

The chain links TRBV7-2 to TRBJ2-5; perhaps TRBD2 as D (5 bases). Germline values: CDR1 SGHTA, CDR2 FQGNSA. CDR3 length equals 13 residues. Deletions cut 7 bases from V and 3 bases from J, with 12 bases between. DNA for the CDR3: TGTGCCAGCACCGGACTGAATAAAGAGACCCAGTACTTC. This codes for CASTGLNKETQYF.

This clonotype was counted ten times or more. The chain joins TRBV7-9 to TRBJ1-2, with TRBD1 as a possible D gene (5 bases). The CDR3 consists of 14 residues. The germline CDR1 and CDR2 sequences are SEHNR and FQNEAQ (reference sequence). Trimming pared 5 bases from V and 5 bases from J, leaving 15 bases between. CDR3 DNA sequence: TGTGCCAGCAGCCTTGGGGGTTCCGATTATGGCTACACCTTC. This translates into CASSLGGSDYGYTF. Complete variable domain (other parts from reference TRBV7-9 and TRBJ1-2): DTGVSQNPRHKITKRGQNVTFRCDPISEHNRLYWYRQTLGQGPEFLTYFQNEAQLEKSRLLSDRFSAERPKGSFSTLEIQRTEQGDSAMYLCASSLGGSDYGYTFGSGTRLTVV.

The J gene is TRBJ2-7, the V gene TRBV7-9; 10 nucleotides agree with TRBD2. The germline gives CDR1 SEHNR, CDR2 FQNEAQ (reference sequence). Losses at the gene ends were 3 bases for V and 0 bases for J; bases not matched to a gene: 11. CDR3 size: 18 residues. The CDR3 here is CASSFPSSGGGSSYEQYF. The CDR3 DNA reads as TGTGCCAGCAGCTTCCCTTCTAGCGGGGGCGGGAGCTCCTACGAGCAGTACTTC.

This clonotype was observed many times. This chain links TRBV25-1 with TRBJ2-1, with D maybe TRBD2 (5 bases). CDR3 length equals 14 residues. CDR1 is MGHDK, CDR2 SYGVNS, per germline. Trimming took 0 bases from V and 4 from J, leaving 7 bases between them. The CDR3 protein is CASSEYGLYNEQFF. The DNA of the CDR3 is TGTGCCAGCAGTGAATACGGACTTTACAATGAGCAGTTCTTC.

The rearrangement links TRBV6-5 to TRBJ1-5; D may be TRBD1 (6 bases). Looked up from germline, CDR1 is MNHEY and CDR2 is SVGAGI. This CDR3 contains 16 residues. V lost 2 bases and J lost 1, with 12 bases in between. Written as DNA, the CDR3 is TGTGCCAGCAGTTACGGGCAGGGGACCAGCAATCAGCCCCAGCATTTT. Amino acids: CASSYGQGTSNQPQHF.

This sequence joins TRBV9 and TRBJ2-2, with D perhaps matching TRBD2 (5 bases). V lost 0 bases, J lost 7 bases, and 7 bases lay in between. Germline V gives CDR1 SGDLS, CDR2 YYNGEE. The CDR3 contains 13 residues. CDR3 sequence (DNA): TGTGCCAGCAGCGTAGTAGCGAGCGGGGAGCTGTTTTTT. Encoded protein: CASSVVASGELFF.

The V call is TRBV7-9, the J call TRBJ2-2, with 14 bases matching TRBD2. Germline CDR1 reads SEHNR; CDR2 reads FQNEAQ (reference sequence). Trimming removed 5 bases from V and 3 bases from J; junction bases left unmatched: 8. This CDR3 comprises 18 residues. The CDR3 loop is CASSDGLAGGPDTGELFF. The DNA for the CDR3 is TGTGCCAGCAGCGATGGACTAGCGGGAGGCCCGGACACCGGGGAGCTGTTTTTT. Full variable domain (missing parts from reference TRBV7-9 and TRBJ2-2): DTGVSQNPRHKITKRGQNVTFRCDPISEHNRLYWYRQTLGQGPEFLTYFQNEAQLEKSRLLSDRFSAERPKGSFSTLEIQRTEQGDSAMYLCASSDGLAGGPDTGELFFGEGSRLTVL.

On this clonotype itself: This CDR3 fails to terminate in the conserved phenylalanine or tryptophan, so it likely reflects a read error. The chain couples TRBV7-9 to TRBJ1-4, with a tentative D call TRBD1 (5 bases). The ends were cut back, 4 bases at V and 5 bases at J, with 20 bases in the middle. CDR1 and CDR2 from the germline V gene are SEHNR and FQNEAQ (reference sequence). The CDR3 contains 17 residues. CDR3 coding DNA: TGTGCCAGCAGCTCCCTGTGGGGCGATAAGTACAATGAAAAACTGTTTCTT. Protein product: CASSSLWGDKYNEKLFL.

The chain employs TRBV27 and TRBJ1-2; D may be TRBD1 (5 bases). Deletions cut 8 bases from V and 6 bases from J, with 22 bases between. Looked up from germline, CDR1 is MNHEY and CDR2 is SMNVEV (reference sequence). This CDR3 is built from 15 residues. The CDR3 region has the DNA TGTGCCAGCTCTTTCGGCGGGCAGGGTGAGAATGGCTACACCTTC. Translating it yields CASSFGGQGENGYTF.

The chain recombines TRBV6-4 with TRBJ1-2, with 10 positions matching TRBD1. The germline gives CDR1 MRHNA, CDR2 SNTAGT. This CDR3 spans 13 amino acids. The junction had 3 bases not matched to a gene; V was cut back by 5 bases and J by 6 bases. The DNA for the CDR3 is TGTGCCAGCAGTACGGACAGGGGGGATGGCTACACCTTC. It is translated as CASSTDRGDGYTF.

The rearrangement uses TRBV4-1 and TRBJ2-3, with TRBD2 matching over 12 bases. The germline CDR1 and CDR2 sequences are MGHRA and YSYEKL. V lost 2 bases to trimming and J lost 1 base; unmatched junction nucleotides: 7. This CDR3 contains 18 residues. CDR3 in amino acids: CASSQLASGGAGTDTQYF. For the CDR3, the DNA is TGCGCCAGCAGCCAATTGGCTAGCGGGGGGGCTGGCACAGATACGCAGTATTTT.

This clonotype showed up just a few times. The chain couples TRBV2 to TRBJ1-3; D remains ambiguous. Trimming cost V 4 bases and J 7 bases, with 2 bases left between them. The CDR3 is made up of 10 amino acids. Germline V lookup: CDR1 SNHLY, CDR2 FYNNEI. The CDR3 bases are TGTGCCAGCAGTGGTAACACCATATATTTT. Residues: CASSGNTIYF.

This clonotype was seen just once. This chain links TRBV7-9 with TRBJ1-1; no clear D gene. With 3 bases removed from V and 6 bases from J, the gap between germline ends came to 5 bases. The CDR3 loop spans 11 amino acids. CDR1 is SEHNR, CDR2 FQNEAQ, per germline (reference sequence). CDR3: CASSFHPEAFF. CDR3 in DNA: TGTGCCAGCAGCTTTCATCCTGAAGCTTTCTTT.